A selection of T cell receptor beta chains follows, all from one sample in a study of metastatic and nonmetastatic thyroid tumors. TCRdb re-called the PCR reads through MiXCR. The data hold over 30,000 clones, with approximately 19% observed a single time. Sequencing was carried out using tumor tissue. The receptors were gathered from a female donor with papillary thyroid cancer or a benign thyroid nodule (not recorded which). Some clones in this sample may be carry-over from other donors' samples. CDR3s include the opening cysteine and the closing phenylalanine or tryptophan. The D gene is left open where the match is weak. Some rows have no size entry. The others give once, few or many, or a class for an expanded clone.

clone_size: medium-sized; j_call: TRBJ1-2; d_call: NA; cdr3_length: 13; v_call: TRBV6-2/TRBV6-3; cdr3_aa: CASSYSERNGYTF; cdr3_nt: TGTGCCAGCAGTTACTCGGAAAGAAATGGCTACACCTTC
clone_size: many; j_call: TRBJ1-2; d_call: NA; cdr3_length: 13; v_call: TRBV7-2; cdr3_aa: CASSLSVDYGYTF; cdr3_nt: TGTGCCAGCAGCTTATCAGTGGACTATGGCTACACCTTC
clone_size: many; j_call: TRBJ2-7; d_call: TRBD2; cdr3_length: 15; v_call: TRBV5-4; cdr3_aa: CASSLGAGVSYEQYF; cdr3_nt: TGTGCCAGCAGCTTGGGAGCGGGAGTTTCATACGAGCAGTACTTC
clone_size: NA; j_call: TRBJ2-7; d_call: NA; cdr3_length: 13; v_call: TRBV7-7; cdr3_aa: CASAGREGLQQYF; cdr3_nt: TGTGCTAGCGCCGGACGGGAAGGTCTTCAGCAGTACTTC
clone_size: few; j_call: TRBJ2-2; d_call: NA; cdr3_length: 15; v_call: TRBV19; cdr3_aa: CASIDTGRGTGDLFF; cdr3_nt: TGTGCCAGTATAGACACAGGGAGGGGGACCGGGGATCTGTTTTTT
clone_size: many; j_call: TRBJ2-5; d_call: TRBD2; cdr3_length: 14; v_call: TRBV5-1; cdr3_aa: CASSPAGGRETQYF; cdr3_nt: TGCGCCAGCAGCCCAGCGGGAGGCCGAGAGACCCAGTACTTC
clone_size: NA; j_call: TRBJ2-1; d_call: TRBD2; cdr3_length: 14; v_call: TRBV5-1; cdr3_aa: CASIGLAGGNEHFF; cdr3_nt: TGCGCCAGCATAGGTCTAGCGGGAGGCAATGAGCATTTCTTC
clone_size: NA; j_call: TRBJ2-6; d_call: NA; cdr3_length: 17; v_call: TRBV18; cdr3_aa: CASSPRLQGSGANVLTF; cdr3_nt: TGTGCCAGCTCACCGAGATTACAGGGTTCTGGGGCCAACGTCCTGACTTTC
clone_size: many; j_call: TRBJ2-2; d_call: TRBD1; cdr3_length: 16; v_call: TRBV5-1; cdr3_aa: CASSSLQGANTGELFF; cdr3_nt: TGCGCCAGCAGCTCTTTACAGGGGGCGAACACCGGGGAGCTGTTTTTT
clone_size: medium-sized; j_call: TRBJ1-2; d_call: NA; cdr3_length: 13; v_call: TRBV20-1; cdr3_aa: CSATSTGSYGYTF; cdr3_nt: TGCAGTGCTACTTCGACAGGCTCCTATGGCTACACCTTC
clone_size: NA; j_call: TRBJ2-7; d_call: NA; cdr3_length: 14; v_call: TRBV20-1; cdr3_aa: CSARGQGPSGEQYF; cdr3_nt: TGCAGTGCTAGAGGTCAGGGACCCTCGGGCGAGCAGTACTTC
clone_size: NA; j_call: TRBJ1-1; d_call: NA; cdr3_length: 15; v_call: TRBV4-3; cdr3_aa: CTSSQDGTGSTEAFF; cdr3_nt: TGCACCAGCAGCCAAGACGGTACAGGTAGCACTGAAGCTTTCTTT
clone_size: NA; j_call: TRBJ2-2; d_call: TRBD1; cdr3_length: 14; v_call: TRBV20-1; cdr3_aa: CSARGTGDTGELFF; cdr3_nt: TGCAGTGCTAGAGGGACAGGGGACACCGGGGAGCTGTTTTTT
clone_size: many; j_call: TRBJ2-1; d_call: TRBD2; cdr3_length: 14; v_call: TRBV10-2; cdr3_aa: CASSAAGGPAPQFF; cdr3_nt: TGCGCCAGCAGTGCAGCGGGGGGGCCTGCCCCCCAGTTCTTC
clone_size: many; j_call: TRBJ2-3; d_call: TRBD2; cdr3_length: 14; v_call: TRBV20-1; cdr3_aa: CSARRGTRSDTQYF; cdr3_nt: TGCAGTGCTAGGCGGGGGACTCGGTCAGATACGCAGTATTTT
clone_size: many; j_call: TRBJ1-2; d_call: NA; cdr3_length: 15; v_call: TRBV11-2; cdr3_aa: CASSLDPGALGGYTF; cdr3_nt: TGTGCCAGCAGCTTAGATCCGGGGGCACTTGGTGGCTACACCTTC
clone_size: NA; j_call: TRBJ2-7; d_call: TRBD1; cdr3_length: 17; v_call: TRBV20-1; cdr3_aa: CSARDTLGTGSSYEQYF; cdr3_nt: TGCAGTGCTAGAGATACTCTCGGGACAGGGAGCTCCTACGAGCAGTACTTC
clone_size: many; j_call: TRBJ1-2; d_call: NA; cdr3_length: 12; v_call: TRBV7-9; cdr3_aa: CASSPDPGSYTF; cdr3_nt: TGTGCCAGCAGCCCGGACCCTGGTAGCTACACCTTC
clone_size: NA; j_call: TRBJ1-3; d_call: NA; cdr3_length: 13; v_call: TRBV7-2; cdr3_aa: CASSLPGEDAIYF; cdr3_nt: TGTGCCAGCAGCCTTCCCGGGGAGGACGCCATATATTTT
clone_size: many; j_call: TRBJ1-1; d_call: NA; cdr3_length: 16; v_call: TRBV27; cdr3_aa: CASSPVPRGPNTEAFF; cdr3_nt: TGTGCCAGCAGTCCGGTCCCACGGGGACCTAACACTGAAGCTTTCTTT
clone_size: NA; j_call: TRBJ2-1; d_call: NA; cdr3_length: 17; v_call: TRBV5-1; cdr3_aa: CASSLDGVGSSYNEQFF; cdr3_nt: TGCGCCAGCAGCTTGGATGGTGTGGGGAGCTCCTACAATGAGCAGTTCTTC
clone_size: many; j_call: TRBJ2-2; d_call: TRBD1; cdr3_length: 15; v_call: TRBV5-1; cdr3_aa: CASSTGQGEVGELFF; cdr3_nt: TGCGCCAGCAGCACGGGACAGGGCGAGGTCGGGGAGCTGTTTTTT
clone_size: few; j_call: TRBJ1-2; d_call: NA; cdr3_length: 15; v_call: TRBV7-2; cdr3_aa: CASSRDGCQGYGYTF; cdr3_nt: TGTGCCAGCAGCAGAGATGGGTGCCAGGGCTATGGCTACACCTTC
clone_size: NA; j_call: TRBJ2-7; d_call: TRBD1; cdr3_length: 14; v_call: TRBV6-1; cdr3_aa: CASRGQGASYEQYF; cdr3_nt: TGTGCCAGCAGGGGACAGGGGGCCTCCTACGAGCAGTACTTC